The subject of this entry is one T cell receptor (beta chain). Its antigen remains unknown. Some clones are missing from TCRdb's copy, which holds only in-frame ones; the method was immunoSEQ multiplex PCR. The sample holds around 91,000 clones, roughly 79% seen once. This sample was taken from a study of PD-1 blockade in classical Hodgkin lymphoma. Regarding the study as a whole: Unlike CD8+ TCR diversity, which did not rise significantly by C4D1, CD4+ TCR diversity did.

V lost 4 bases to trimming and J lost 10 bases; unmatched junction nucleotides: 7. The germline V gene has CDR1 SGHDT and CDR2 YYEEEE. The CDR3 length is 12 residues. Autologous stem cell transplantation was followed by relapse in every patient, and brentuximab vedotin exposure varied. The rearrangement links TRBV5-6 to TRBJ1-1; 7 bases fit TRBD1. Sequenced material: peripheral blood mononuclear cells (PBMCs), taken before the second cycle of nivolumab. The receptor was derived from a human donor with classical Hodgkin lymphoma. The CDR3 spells CASSPARGAAFF. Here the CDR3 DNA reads TGTGCCAGCAGCCCCGCCAGGGGGGCAGCTTTCTTT.